This T cell receptor beta chain was observed in a study of glioma-infiltrating T cells. This clonotype was observed at least ten times. V dropped 4 bases and J dropped 1 base, with 11 bases sitting between them. CDR1 is SQVTM and CDR2 is ANQGSEA in the germline V gene. The CDR3 contains 14 residues. TCR alpha and beta CDR3 regions were amplified from RNA using iRepertoire nested multiplex PCR. Input was 100-400 ng of tissue mRNA or PBMC total RNA. Using its own MiXCR run on the multiplex PCR reads, TCRdb lists one record per CDR3 protein. Among about 190,000 distinct CDR3 sequences listed, over 30% were seen once.

The rearrangement uses TRBV29-1 and TRBJ2-1; a possible D gene is TRBD2 (6 bases). This receptor was identified in a human donor with low-grade glioma or glioblastoma, undergoing nonglioma brain surgery, or in good health (not recorded which). The sample taken for sequencing was glioma tissue, nonneoplastic brain tissue, or PBMCs (not recorded which). The CDR3 loop reads CSVGGGRSYNEQFF. For the CDR3, the DNA is TGCAGCGTTGGTGGGGGGAGGTCCTACAATGAGCAGTTCTTC.